This T cell receptor beta chain was identified during a study of CD8+CD57+ T cells in acquired aplastic anemia. Looking at the study overall: CD4+ and CD8+ cells, once sorted, gave DNA averaging around 3.4 ug. Study-wide points: Common to patients and controls were roughly 30 CD8+ CDR3 sequences. A significant difference in CD8+ Simpson's diversity between patients and controls was not found.

Patients chosen for sequencing had shown CD8+CD57+ cell expansion by flow cytometry. Each patient carried a diagnosis of severe acquired aplastic anemia. This CDR3 has 14 residues. The germline V gene encodes CDR1 ENHRY and CDR2 SYGVKD. Trimming stripped 6 bases from V and 2 bases from J, with 12 bases between. TCR beta VDJ and CDR3 were profiled, and genomic DNA was the template. TCRdb fed the reads into MiXCR, producing one record per CDR3 protein. The sample holds 150,000 to 160,000 distinct CDR3 sequences, 40% to 65% seen once. This clonotype was seen a handful of times. The target antigen is unknown.

This chain joins TRBV10-3 and TRBJ2-3; D remains ambiguous. The receptor comes from a human donor with aplastic anemia. The material sequenced was sorted CD4+, CD8+, or CD8+CD57+ T cells (not recorded which) from PBMCs. The CDR3 reads CAIRNSLDTDTQYF. CDR3 DNA sequence: TGTGCCATCAGGAACTCTCTAGACACAGATACGCAGTATTTT.